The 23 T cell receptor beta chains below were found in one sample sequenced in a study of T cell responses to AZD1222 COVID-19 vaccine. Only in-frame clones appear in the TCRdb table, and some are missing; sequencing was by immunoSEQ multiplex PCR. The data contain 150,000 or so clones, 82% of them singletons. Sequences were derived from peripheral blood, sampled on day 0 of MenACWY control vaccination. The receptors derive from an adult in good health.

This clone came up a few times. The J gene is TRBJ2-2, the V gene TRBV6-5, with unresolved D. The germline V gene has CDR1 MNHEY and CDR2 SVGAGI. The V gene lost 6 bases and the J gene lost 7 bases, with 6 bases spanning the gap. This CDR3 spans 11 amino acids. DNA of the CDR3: TGTGCCAGCAGCCAGAGCGGGGAGCTGTTTTTT. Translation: CASSQSGELFF.

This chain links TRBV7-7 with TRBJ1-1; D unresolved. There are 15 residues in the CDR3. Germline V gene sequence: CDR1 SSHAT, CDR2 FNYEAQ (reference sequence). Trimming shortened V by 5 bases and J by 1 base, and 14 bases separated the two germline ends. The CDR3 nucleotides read TGTGCCAGCAGCCCTCTCGGACGGGAGAACACTGAAGCTTTCTTT. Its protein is CASSPLGRENTEAFF. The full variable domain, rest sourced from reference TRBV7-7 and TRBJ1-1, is GAGVSQSPRYKVTKRGQDVTLRCDPISSHATLYWYQQALGQGPEFLTYFNYEAQPDKSGLPSDRFSAERPEGSISTLTIQRTEQRDSAMYRCASSPLGRENTEAFFGQGTRLTVV.

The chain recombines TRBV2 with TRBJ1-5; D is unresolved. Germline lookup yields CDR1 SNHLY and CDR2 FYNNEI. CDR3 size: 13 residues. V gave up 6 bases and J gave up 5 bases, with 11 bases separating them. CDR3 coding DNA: TGTGCCAGCAGGTGGCTGGAAGATCAGCCCCAGCATTTT. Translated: CASRWLEDQPQHF.

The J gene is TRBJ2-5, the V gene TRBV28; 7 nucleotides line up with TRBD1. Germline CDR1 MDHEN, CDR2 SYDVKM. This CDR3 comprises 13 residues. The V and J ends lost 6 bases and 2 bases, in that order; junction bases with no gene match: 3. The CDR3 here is CASRKQGQETQYF. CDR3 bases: TGTGCCAGCAGAAAACAGGGGCAAGAGACCCAGTACTTC.

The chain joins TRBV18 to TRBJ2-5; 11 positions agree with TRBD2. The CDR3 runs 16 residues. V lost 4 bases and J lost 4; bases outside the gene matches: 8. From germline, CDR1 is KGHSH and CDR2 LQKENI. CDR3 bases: TGTGCCAGCTCACAAAGACTAGCGGGGATCGGAGAGACCCAGTACTTC. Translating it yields CASSQRLAGIGETQYF.

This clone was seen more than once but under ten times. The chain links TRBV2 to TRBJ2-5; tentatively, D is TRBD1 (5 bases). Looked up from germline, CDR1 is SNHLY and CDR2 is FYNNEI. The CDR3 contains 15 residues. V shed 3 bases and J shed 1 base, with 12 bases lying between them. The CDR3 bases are TGTGCCAGCAGTGACAGGTTAAGGGGCCAAGAGACCCAGTACTTC. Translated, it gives CASSDRLRGQETQYF.

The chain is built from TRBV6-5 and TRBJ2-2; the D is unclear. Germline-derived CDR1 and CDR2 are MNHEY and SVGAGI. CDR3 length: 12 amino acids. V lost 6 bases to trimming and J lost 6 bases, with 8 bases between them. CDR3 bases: TGTGCCAGCAGCCTTTGGGCCGGGGAGCTGTTTTTT. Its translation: CASSLWAGELFF.

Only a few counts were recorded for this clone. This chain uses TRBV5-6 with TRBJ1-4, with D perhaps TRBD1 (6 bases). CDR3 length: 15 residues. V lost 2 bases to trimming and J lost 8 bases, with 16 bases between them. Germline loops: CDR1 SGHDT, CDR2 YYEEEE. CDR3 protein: CASSFGGPTSEKLFF. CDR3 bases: TGTGCCAGCAGCTTCGGGGGCCCTACCAGCGAAAAACTGTTTTTT.

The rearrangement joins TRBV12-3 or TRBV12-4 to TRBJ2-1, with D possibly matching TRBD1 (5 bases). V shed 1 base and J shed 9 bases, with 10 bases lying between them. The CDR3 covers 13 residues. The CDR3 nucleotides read TGTGCCAGCAGTTTAGACTCCACAGGTGAGCAGTTCTTC. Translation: CASSLDSTGEQFF.

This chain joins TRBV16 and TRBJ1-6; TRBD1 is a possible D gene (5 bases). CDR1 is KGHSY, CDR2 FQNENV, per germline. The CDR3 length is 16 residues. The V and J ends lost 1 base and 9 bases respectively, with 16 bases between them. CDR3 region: CASSQYNSGGGSPLHF. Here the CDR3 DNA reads TGTGCCAGCAGCCAATATAACAGTGGGGGGGGTTCACCCCTCCACTTT.

The CDR3 nucleotides read TGTGCCAGCAGTTACTCTAACAGGGGAGAATGGGGCTACACCTTC. This encodes CASSYSNRGEWGYTF. V and J are TRBV6-5 and TRBJ1-2, with 7 bases matching TRBD1. CDR1 and CDR2 (germline): MNHEY, SVGAGI. This CDR3 has 15 amino acids. The V gene end was trimmed by 0 bases and the J gene end by 8 bases; junction bases not matched to a gene: 9.

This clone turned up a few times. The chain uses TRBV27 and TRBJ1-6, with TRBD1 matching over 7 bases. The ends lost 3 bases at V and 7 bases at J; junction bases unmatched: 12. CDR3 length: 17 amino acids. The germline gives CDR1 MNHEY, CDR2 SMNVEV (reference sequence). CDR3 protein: CASSLANRGISNSPLHF. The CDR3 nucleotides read TGTGCCAGCAGTTTGGCAAACAGGGGCATTTCAAATTCACCCCTCCACTTT.

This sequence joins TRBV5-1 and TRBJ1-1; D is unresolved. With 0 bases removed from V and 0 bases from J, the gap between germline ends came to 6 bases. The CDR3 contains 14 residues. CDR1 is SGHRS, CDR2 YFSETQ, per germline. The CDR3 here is CASSLDGVNTEAFF. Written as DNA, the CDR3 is TGCGCCAGCAGCTTGGACGGGGTGAACACTGAAGCTTTCTTT. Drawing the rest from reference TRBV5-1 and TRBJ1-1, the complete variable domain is KAGVTQTPRYLIKTRGQQVTLSCSPISGHRSVSWYQQTPGQGLQFLFEYFSETQRNKGNFPGRFSGRQFSNSRSEMNVSTLELGDSALYLCASSLDGVNTEAFFGQGTRLTVV.

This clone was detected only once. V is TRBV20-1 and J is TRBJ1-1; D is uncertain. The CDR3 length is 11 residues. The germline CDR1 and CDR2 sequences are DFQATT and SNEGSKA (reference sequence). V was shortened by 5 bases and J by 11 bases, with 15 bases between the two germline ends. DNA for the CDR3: TGCAGTGCTCTACGCGGAAATATGGCTTTCTTT. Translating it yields CSALRGNMAFF.

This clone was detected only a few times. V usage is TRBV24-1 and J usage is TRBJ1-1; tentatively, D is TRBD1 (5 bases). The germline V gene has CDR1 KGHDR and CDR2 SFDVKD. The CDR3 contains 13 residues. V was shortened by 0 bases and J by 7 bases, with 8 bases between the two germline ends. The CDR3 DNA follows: TGTGCCACCAGTGATTTGGGGCAGGGTGAAGCTTTCTTT. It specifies CATSDLGQGEAFF.

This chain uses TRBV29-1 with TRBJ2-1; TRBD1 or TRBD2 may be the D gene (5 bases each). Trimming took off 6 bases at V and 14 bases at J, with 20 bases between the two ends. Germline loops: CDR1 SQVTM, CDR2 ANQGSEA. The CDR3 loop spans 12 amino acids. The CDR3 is CSVRAGLEGEFF. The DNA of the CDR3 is TGCAGCGTGCGGGCAGGGCTCGAGGGAGAGTTCTTC.

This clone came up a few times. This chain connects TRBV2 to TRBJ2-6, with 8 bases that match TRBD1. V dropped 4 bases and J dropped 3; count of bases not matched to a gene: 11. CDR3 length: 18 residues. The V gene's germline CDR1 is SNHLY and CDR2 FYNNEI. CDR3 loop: CASSVGGRGPYGANVLTF. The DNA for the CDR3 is TGTGCCAGCAGTGTCGGAGGCAGGGGGCCGTATGGGGCCAACGTCCTGACTTTC.

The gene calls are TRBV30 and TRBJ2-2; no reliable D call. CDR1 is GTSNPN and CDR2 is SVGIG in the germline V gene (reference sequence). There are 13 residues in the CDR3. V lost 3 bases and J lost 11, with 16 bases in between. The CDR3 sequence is CAWRLGFWNELFF. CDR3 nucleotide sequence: TGTGCCTGGAGGCTGGGTTTTTGGAACGAGCTGTTTTTT.

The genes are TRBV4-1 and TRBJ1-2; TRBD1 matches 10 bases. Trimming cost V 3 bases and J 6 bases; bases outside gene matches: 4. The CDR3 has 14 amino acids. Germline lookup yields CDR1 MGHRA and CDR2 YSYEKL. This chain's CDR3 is CASSQGQGTNGYTF. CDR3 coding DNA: TGCGCCAGCAGCCAGGGACAGGGGACAAATGGCTACACCTTC.

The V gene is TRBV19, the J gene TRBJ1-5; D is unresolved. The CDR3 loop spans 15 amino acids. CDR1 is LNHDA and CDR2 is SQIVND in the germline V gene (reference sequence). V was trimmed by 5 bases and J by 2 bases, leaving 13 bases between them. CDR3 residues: CASSSPLKGNQPQHF. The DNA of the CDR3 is TGTGCCAGTAGTTCCCCTCTCAAGGGCAATCAGCCCCAGCATTTT.

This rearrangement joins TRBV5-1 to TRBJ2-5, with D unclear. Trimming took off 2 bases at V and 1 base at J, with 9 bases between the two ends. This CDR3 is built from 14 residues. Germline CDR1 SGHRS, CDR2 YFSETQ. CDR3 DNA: TGCGCCAGCAGCTTAAATCCCGTCCAAGAGACCCAGTACTTC. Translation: CASSLNPVQETQYF. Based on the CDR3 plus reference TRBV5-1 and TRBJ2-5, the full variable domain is KAGVTQTPRYLIKTRGQQVTLSCSPISGHRSVSWYQQTPGQGLQFLFEYFSETQRNKGNFPGRFSGRQFSNSRSEMNVSTLELGDSALYLCASSLNPVQETQYFGPGTRLLVL.

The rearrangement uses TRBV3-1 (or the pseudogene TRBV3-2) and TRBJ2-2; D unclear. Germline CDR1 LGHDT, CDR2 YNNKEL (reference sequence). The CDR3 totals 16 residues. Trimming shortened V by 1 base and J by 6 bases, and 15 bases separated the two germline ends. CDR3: CASSQARLGFAGELFF. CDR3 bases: TGTGCCAGCAGCCAAGCCCGTCTGGGGTTTGCCGGGGAGCTGTTTTTT.

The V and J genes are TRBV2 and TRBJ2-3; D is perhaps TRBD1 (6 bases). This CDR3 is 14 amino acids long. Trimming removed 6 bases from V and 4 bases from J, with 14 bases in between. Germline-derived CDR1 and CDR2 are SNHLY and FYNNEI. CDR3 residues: CASRGASSSDTQYF. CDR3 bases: TGTGCCAGCAGGGGGGCTAGCTCATCAGATACGCAGTATTTT.